This TCR beta chain is from a study of blood T cell repertoires in COVID-19. Study at large: COVID-19 samples from acute and convalescent phases originated in the United States, Italy and Spain. PBMCs, B-cell-depleted T cells, or T cells provided the cDNA or gDNA that made up the material.

In the authors' methods: Quantification of nucleated cells was approximated via reference gene primer amplification. This table comes from immunoSEQ multiplex PCR, and its TCRdb copy is limited to in-frame clones, with some not included. V and J calls plus clone size are reproduced from that table; the DNA served to infer D and trimming. Of fewer than 100,000 clones in the sample, about 85% were seen once. The sample consisted of peripheral blood. The clonotype was recovered from a human donor in a cohort sampled during active COVID-19.

The CDR3 DNA reads as TGTGCCAGCAGCCAACAGGAGCGGGGGACCCAGTACTTC. It specifies CASSQQERGTQYF. The chain employs TRBV12-3 or TRBV12-4 and TRBJ2-5; 7 bases align to TRBD2. The CDR3 totals 13 residues. The trim removed 6 bases at V and 7 bases at J, leaving 8 bases unmatched.